What follows are 9 T cell receptor beta chains derived from one specimen sequenced in a study of blood T cells in healthy people across ages. Combining a sample-barcoded 5' primer with a J-beta primer mix, a second PCR ran for about 7 to 12 cycles. TCRdb reanalysed the 5' RACE reads using MiXCR and keeps one entry per CDR3 protein. The sample has around 1.5 million distinct CDR3 sequences; 34% are singletons. Specimen: blood. The source is a woman in her 30s in good health.

Comment on this clonotype: Germline and junction disagree at one end, which may indicate a read error. The chain is built from TRBV20-1 and TRBJ2-1; 8 bases are shared with TRBD2. CDR3 length equals 13 residues. CDR1 is DFQATT, CDR2 SNEGSKA, per germline (reference sequence). The CDR3 loop reads CGVAGIESAERFF. The CDR3 DNA reads as TGCGGGGTAGCGGGAATCGAGTCGGCTGAGCGGTTCTTC.

In its sample, this clonotype was seen a few times. This chain uses TRBV7-7 with TRBJ2-7; 7 bases are shared with TRBD2. With V trimmed by 2 bases and J by 5 bases, 12 bases remained unmatched. From germline, CDR1 is SSHAT and CDR2 FNYEAQ (reference sequence). The CDR3 contains 16 residues. The CDR3 here is CASSLSFSRELDEQYF. For the CDR3, the DNA is TGTGCCAGCAGCTTATCTTTTTCGCGGGAGCTCGACGAGCAGTACTTC.

As concerns this clonotype: An end of the junction does not agree with germline; a read error may underlie this. CDR3 coding DNA: TGCGCCAGCAGCCGGGACCCGACCGAGACCCAGTACTTC. Translation gives CASSRDPTETQYF. J is TRBJ2-5 and V is TRBV9; D may match TRBD1 or TRBD2 (5 bases each). This CDR3 region has 13 residues. Looked up from germline, CDR1 is SGDLS and CDR2 is YYNGEE.

This clonotype occurred a few times. This chain connects TRBV5-1 to TRBJ2-1; TRBD1 agrees at 11 bases. The CDR3 sequence is 19 residues long. V lost 0 bases to trimming and J lost 4 bases; unmatched junction nucleotides: 12. Germline assignment: CDR1 SGHRS and CDR2 YFSETQ. Written as DNA, the CDR3 is TGCGCCAGCAGCTTGGACCCTCCATTCCGGGACAGGGGGTACAATGAGCAGTTCTTC. This sequence encodes CASSLDPPFRDRGYNEQFF.

This sequence joins TRBV29-1 and TRBJ2-1; 11 bases line up with TRBD2. The end of the DNA aligns better with TRBJ2-7, so the J call may be wrong. Germline V gives CDR1 SQVTM, CDR2 ANQGSEA. The CDR3 loop spans 14 amino acids. In nucleotides, the CDR3 is TGCAGCGTGGTGACTAGCGGGACCTACAATGAGCAGTACTTC. Its translation: CSVVTSGTYNEQYF.

The V and J genes are TRBV5-1 and TRBJ2-2, with 11 bases identical to TRBD2. Trimming removed 0 bases from V and 4 bases from J; junction bases left unmatched: 8. This CDR3 comprises 18 residues. Germline lookup yields CDR1 SGHRS and CDR2 YFSETQ. CDR3 residues: CASSLALAGGPGTGELFF. The CDR3 nucleotides are TGCGCCAGCAGCTTGGCCCTAGCGGGAGGCCCCGGCACCGGGGAGCTGTTTTTT.

V and J are TRBV3-1 and TRBJ1-2; a weak D match, TRBD1 (6 bases). The length of the CDR3 is 16 residues. Per the germline V gene, CDR1 is LGHDT and CDR2 is YNNKEL (reference sequence). Trimming stripped 2 bases from V and 6 bases from J, with 19 bases between. The CDR3 bases are TGTGCCAGCAGCCAAAGTGGCCGGGACAAGCCTGATGGCTACACCTTC. Its translation: CASSQSGRDKPDGYTF.

This clonotype showed up many times. V gene TRBV29-1 combines with J gene TRBJ2-3, with TRBD1 identical over 10 bases. V was clipped by 3 bases and J by 2 bases; unmatched bases: 5. The length of the CDR3 is 15 residues. CDR1 is SQVTM, CDR2 ANQGSEA, per germline. The CDR3, as DNA: TGCAGCGTTGACCTGGGACAGGGGAACACAGATACGCAGTATTTT. This gives the protein CSVDLGQGNTDTQYF.

A remark on this clonotype: The junction departs from germline at one end; a sequencing error may be responsible. The chain has TRBV20-1 and TRBJ1-2; D remains unclear. Germline assignment: CDR1 DFQATT and CDR2 SNEGSKA (reference sequence). The CDR3 sequence is 14 residues long. CDR3 region: CSARDGAANDGYTF. Written as DNA, the CDR3 is TGCAGTGCTAGAGACGGCGCAGCTAACGATGGCTACACCTTC.